This T cell receptor (beta chain) was sequenced in a study of cytomegalovirus exposure and HLA in healthy donors. The CDR3 runs to 14 residues. Germline V gene lookup returns CDR1 LNHDA and CDR2 SQIVND (reference sequence). V lost 5 bases to trimming and J lost 4 bases; unmatched junction nucleotides: 7. The PCR was carried out with 60 Vbeta primers and 13 Jbeta primers. Assay: immunoSEQ multiplex PCR; the TCRdb copy retains only in-frame clones and omits some. Of approximately 150,000 clones in the sample, under 90% were seen once. This receptor was obtained from a male donor in good health and CMV-seronegative. The specimen was PBMCs. The genes are TRBV19 and TRBJ1-2, with 7 positions matching TRBD1. For the CDR3, the DNA is TGTGCCAGTAGTGCCGGGACAGCCCTCTATGGCTACACCTTC. This gives the protein CASSAGTALYGYTF.